The 24 T cell receptor beta chains below were found in one sample sequenced in a study of metastatic and nonmetastatic thyroid tumors (dated by TCRdb to the early 2020s). No treatment had been received by any patient before thyroid surgery. Libraries were constructed by PCR. TCRdb shows the sequencer as Illumina HiSeq 4000. TCRdb reran the public reads through fastp at Q25 and MiXCR, keeping productive beta chains. Across this sample there are 15,000 or so clones, with 25% to 30% seen only once. The ten largest account for roughly half of the sample. The specimen sequenced was tumor tissue. Source of these receptors: a male donor with papillary thyroid cancer or a benign thyroid nodule (not recorded which). Some clones in this sample may be carry-over from other donors' samples.

This chain uses TRBV5-1 with TRBJ1-1, with TRBD1 as a possible D gene (6 bases). The CDR3 loop spans 15 amino acids. The germline V and J ends were trimmed by 0 bases and 0 bases, with 9 bases remaining between them. Germline CDR1 and CDR2: SGHRS and YFSETQ. CDR3 residues: CASSLDGQMNTEAFF. The CDR3 coding sequence is TGCGCCAGCAGCTTGGACGGACAGATGAACACTGAAGCTTTCTTT.

This clone was found many times. CDR3 amino acids: CASKRGGEQYF. The DNA of the CDR3 is TGTGCCAGCAAGAGGGGTGGCGAGCAGTACTTC. This sequence joins TRBV2 and TRBJ2-7, with D perhaps matching TRBD1 or TRBD2 (5 bases each). V lost 7 bases and J lost 6, with 10 bases in between. The CDR3 has 11 amino acids. Germline assignment: CDR1 SNHLY and CDR2 FYNNEI.

In this sample, this clone turned up many times. The chain carries TRBV7-9 and TRBJ1-1, with D perhaps matching TRBD1 (5 bases). CDR3 size: 14 residues. Trimming pared 0 bases from V and 4 bases from J, leaving 9 bases between. The germline V gene encodes CDR1 SEHNR and CDR2 FQNEAQ (reference sequence). The DNA of the CDR3 is TGTGCCAGCAGCTTAGCGGGGGTAGTCACTGAAGCTTTCTTT. Its protein is CASSLAGVVTEAFF. Full variable domain (outside the CDR3, taken from reference TRBV7-9 and TRBJ1-1): DTGVSQNPRHKITKRGQNVTFRCDPISEHNRLYWYRQTLGQGPEFLTYFQNEAQLEKSRLLSDRFSAERPKGSFSTLEIQRTEQGDSAMYLCASSLAGVVTEAFFGQGTRLTVV.

This clone was observed at least ten times. The rearrangement joins TRBV7-9 to TRBJ1-1; no definite D call. CDR1 is SEHNR, CDR2 FQNEAQ, per germline (reference sequence). CDR3 size: 14 residues. The V end lost 4 bases, the J end lost 5 bases, and 14 bases lay between the germline ends. CDR3 coding DNA: TGTGCCAGCAGCTACCCATGGCCGGGGACTGAAGCTTTCTTT. It specifies CASSYPWPGTEAFF.

This clone was detected many times. This chain connects TRBV19 to TRBJ2-1, with 7 bases matching TRBD2. This CDR3 contains 14 residues. Looked up from germline, CDR1 is LNHDA and CDR2 is SQIVND (reference sequence). Germline trimming cut 2 bases from V and 5 bases from J; bases unmatched to any gene: 3. The CDR3: CASSITSVNNEQFF. The CDR3 DNA follows: TGTGCCAGTAGTATAACTAGCGTGAACAATGAGCAGTTCTTC.

This clone was counted at least ten times. The chain employs TRBV7-3 and TRBJ2-3; D uncertain. V was pared by 5 bases and J by 6 bases, with 21 bases between. The germline V gene has CDR1 SGHTA and CDR2 FQGTGA. CDR3 length equals 16 residues. The CDR3 DNA reads TGTGCCAGCAGCCCGGTGGACGGAAAAAAATACGATACGCAGTATTTT. This gives the protein CASSPVDGKKYDTQYF.

This chain connects TRBV18 to TRBJ1-1; D uncertain. The germline V gene encodes CDR1 KGHSH and CDR2 LQKENI. With 1 base removed from V and 7 bases from J, the gap between germline ends came to 7 bases. The CDR3 consists of 12 residues. CDR3 region: CASSPQGIEAFF. The CDR3 coding sequence is TGTGCCAGCTCACCACAGGGTATTGAAGCTTTCTTT.

This clone appeared many times. The rearrangement joins TRBV9 to TRBJ1-3, with unresolved D. Germline V lookup: CDR1 SGDLS, CDR2 YYNGEE. V gave up 0 bases and J gave up 2 bases, with 6 bases separating them. This CDR3 spans 14 amino acids. The CDR3 DNA follows: TGTGCCAGCAGCGTAGCGGGTGCTGGAAACACCATATATTTT. Encoded protein: CASSVAGAGNTIYF. The full variable domain, with the rest looked up from reference TRBV9 and TRBJ1-3, is DSGVTQTPKHLITATGQRVTLRCSPRSGDLSVYWYQQSLDQGLQFLIQYYNGEERAKGNILERFSAQQFPDLHSELNLSSLELGDSALYFCASSVAGAGNTIYFGEGSWLTVV.

This clone was found many times. The chain links TRBV9 to TRBJ2-7, with TRBD2 matching over 7 bases. The V segment lost 0 bases and the J segment 5 bases; nucleotides outside the gene matches: 8. The CDR3 loop spans 15 amino acids. Looked up from germline, CDR1 is SGDLS and CDR2 is YYNGEE. CDR3 sequence (DNA): TGTGCCAGCAGCGTAGGCGGGGCACGGGGGGACGAGCAGTACTTC. Translation gives CASSVGGARGDEQYF.

Ten or more counts support this clone. The chain couples TRBV5-1 to TRBJ2-3; 8 bases are a match to TRBD2. Losses at the gene ends were 7 bases for V and 1 base for J; bases not matched to a gene: 5. CDR1 SGHRS and CDR2 YFSETQ come from the germline V gene. The CDR3 spans 14 residues. DNA for the CDR3: TGCGCCAGCGACCCGGGAGGGGGCACAGATACGCAGTATTTT. This sequence encodes CASDPGGGTDTQYF.

The chain carries TRBV30 and TRBJ2-3; TRBD2 agrees at 8 bases. The CDR3 runs 13 residues. Trimming took 8 bases from V and 6 from J; bases not matched to a gene: 10. CDR1 and CDR2 from the germline V gene are GTSNPN and SVGIG (reference sequence). CDR3 residues: CANSGSSMDTQYF. In DNA, the CDR3 is TGTGCCAACAGCGGGAGTAGTATGGATACGCAGTATTTT.

This clone has more than one count but fewer than ten. The V and J genes are TRBV12-3 or TRBV12-4 and TRBJ2-1, with 10 bases identical to TRBD2. There are 16 residues in the CDR3. V gave up 6 bases and J gave up 4 bases; unmatched junction bases: 9. DNA of the CDR3: TGTGCCAGCAGCCCCACTAGCGGGATGGGGTACAATGAGCAGTTCTTC. Its translation is CASSPTSGMGYNEQFF.

The CDR3 protein is CASKTRGLSNTGELFF. The CDR3, as DNA: TGTGCTAGTAAAACAAGGGGACTCTCGAACACCGGGGAGCTGTTTTTT. The chain joins TRBV12-5 to TRBJ2-2; maybe TRBD2 (6 bases). The CDR3 totals 16 residues. The V end lost 8 bases, the J end lost 0 bases, and 16 bases lay between the germline ends. Germline-derived CDR1 and CDR2 are LGHNT and FRNRAP.

As DNA, the CDR3 is TGCAGTGCAGGGGGAGGGGGGTCCTACGAGCAGTACTTC. It encodes CSAGGGGSYEQYF. The chain has TRBV20-1 and TRBJ2-7; D perhaps matches TRBD2 (7 bases). With 6 bases removed from V and 1 base from J, the gap between germline ends came to 13 bases. The germline gives CDR1 DFQATT, CDR2 SNEGSKA (reference sequence). The CDR3 contains 13 residues.

This clone was recorded at least ten times. The chain carries TRBV3-1 and TRBJ1-6, with D uncertain. Germline CDR1 is LGHDT and CDR2 is YNNKEL (reference sequence). Trimming took off 3 bases at V and 9 bases at J, with 9 bases between the two ends. This CDR3 has 13 amino acids. CDR3 coding DNA: TGTGCCAGCAGCCAGCAACCACTTTCACCCCTCCACTTT. Its translation: CASSQQPLSPLHF. Together with reference TRBV3-1 and TRBJ1-6, the CDR3 gives the full variable domain: DTAVSQTPKYLVTQMGNDKSIKCEQNLGHDTMYWYKQDSKKFLKIMFSYNNKELIINETVPNRFSPKSPDKAHLNLHINSLELGDSAVYFCASSQQPLSPLHFGNGTRLTVT.

This clone was found a few times. The chain combines TRBV24-1 with TRBJ2-3, with D possibly being TRBD2 (6 bases). The V gene lost 4 bases and the J gene lost 6 bases, with 16 bases spanning the gap. CDR3 length equals 15 residues. CDR1 is KGHDR and CDR2 is SFDVKD in the germline V gene. The CDR3 is CATSDPRTTEDTQYF. The CDR3 coding sequence is TGTGCCACCAGTGACCCCCGGACTACAGAGGATACGCAGTATTTT.

The genes are TRBV2 and TRBJ1-2; no reliable D call. The V end lost 8 bases, the J end lost 6 bases, and 13 bases lay between the germline ends. The CDR3 has 12 residues. Germline-derived CDR1 and CDR2 are SNHLY and FYNNEI. CDR3 residues: CASQRTVDGYTF. CDR3 DNA: TGTGCCAGCCAGAGAACCGTAGATGGCTACACCTTC.

A remark on this clone: Sequence at one end of the junction differs from germline and may be a read error. The gene calls are TRBV6-1 and TRBJ2-7; no firm D call. There are 16 residues in the CDR3. Germline-derived CDR1 and CDR2 are MNHNS and SASEGT. The CDR3 sequence is CASSERVGRWSFEQYF. CDR3 sequence (DNA): TGTGCAAGCAGTGAACGGGTCGGTCGGTGGTCCTTCGAGCAGTACTTC.

The chain combines TRBV12-3 or TRBV12-4 with TRBJ2-1; 9 nucleotides agree with TRBD1. Trimming took 5 bases from V and 0 from J; bases not matched to a gene: 8. This CDR3 contains 17 residues. DNA for the CDR3: TGTGCCAGCAGTGCAAGGACAGGGGTGAGCTCCTACAATGAGCAGTTCTTC. It yields the protein CASSARTGVSSYNEQFF.

This clone was counted at least ten times. V and J are TRBV3-1 and TRBJ2-4; 7 nucleotides match TRBD1. CDR3 length equals 17 residues. With 3 bases clipped from V and 0 bases from J, the junction kept 8 bases outside the gene matches. The germline V gene encodes CDR1 LGHDT and CDR2 YNNKEL (reference sequence). In DNA form, the CDR3 reads TGTGCCAGCAGCCACTTAACAGGGGCCGTAGCCAAAAACATTCAGTACTTC. Translating it yields CASSHLTGAVAKNIQYF.

About this clone: The CDR3 end shows no conserved phenylalanine or tryptophan, and so a read error is likely. The chain links TRBV7-2 to TRBJ2-7; no reliable D call. The germline V gene encodes CDR1 SGHTA and CDR2 FQGNSA. There are 14 residues in the CDR3. CDR3 in amino acids: CASSPIALRYEQYL. Written as DNA, the CDR3 is TGTGCCAGCAGCCCAATAGCCCTGCGCTACGAACAGTACTTA.

J is TRBJ1-5 and V is TRBV18; 9 bases align to TRBD1. The CDR3 is made up of 15 amino acids. With V trimmed by 1 base and J by 6 bases, 4 bases remained unmatched. CDR1 and CDR2 from the germline V gene are KGHSH and LQKENI. CDR3: CASSPQPGQGQPQHF. The CDR3 nucleotides read TGTGCCAGCTCACCACAACCGGGACAGGGTCAGCCCCAGCATTTT.

This clone showed up just a few times. V is TRBV27 and J is TRBJ2-1; 12 positions match TRBD2. Germline V gene data show CDR1 as MNHEY and CDR2 as SMNVEV (reference sequence). Trimming took 3 bases from V and 5 from J; bases not matched to a gene: 5. The CDR3 is made up of 16 amino acids. CDR3 DNA sequence: TGTGCCAGCAGTTTCCCGACTAGCGGGGGTCACAATGAGCAGTTCTTC. Protein product: CASSFPTSGGHNEQFF.

This clone was seen ten or more times. The V and J genes are TRBV12-3 or TRBV12-4 and TRBJ1-1; maybe TRBD1 (5 bases). Trimming cost V 2 bases and J 5 bases, with 12 bases left between them. The CDR3 length is 14 residues. The CDR3 nucleotides are TGTGCCAGCAGTTTAATGGCAGGGTTAACTGAAGCTTTCTTT. Translation: CASSLMAGLTEAFF.